Here is one T cell receptor (beta chain) with its context. CDR1 and CDR2 (germline): SGHAT, FQNNGV. This CDR3 is built from 12 residues. Between the trimmed V and J ends, which lost 5 bases and 7 bases, there was a span of 11 bases. Exposure to brentuximab vedotin varied, and each patient had relapsed following autologous stem cell transplantation. TCRdb's copy holds only in-frame clones and misses some; the assay was immunoSEQ multiplex PCR. This table has roughly 20,000 clones, over 70% appearing once. This entry comes from a study of PD-1 blockade in classical Hodgkin lymphoma. Study at large: Patients were given intravenous nivolumab, 3 mg/kg, every 2 weeks.

This material consisted of peripheral blood mononuclear cells (PBMCs), taken at baseline. The sequence was obtained from a human donor with classical Hodgkin lymphoma. This rearrangement joins TRBV11-2 to TRBJ1-1; no definite D call. In DNA, the CDR3 is TGTGCCAGCAGCCAAACGTCCGGTGAAGCTTTCTTT. Residues: CASSQTSGEAFF.